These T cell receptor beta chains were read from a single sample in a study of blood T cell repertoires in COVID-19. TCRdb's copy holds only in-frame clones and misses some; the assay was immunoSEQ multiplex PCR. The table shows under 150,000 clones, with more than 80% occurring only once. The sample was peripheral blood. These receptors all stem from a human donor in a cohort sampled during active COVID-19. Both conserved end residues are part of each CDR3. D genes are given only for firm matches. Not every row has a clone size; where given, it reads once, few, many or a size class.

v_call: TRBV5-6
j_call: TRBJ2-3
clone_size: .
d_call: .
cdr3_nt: TGTGCCAGCAGCTCACTAGGGGATACGCAGTATTTT
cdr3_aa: CASSSLGDTQYF

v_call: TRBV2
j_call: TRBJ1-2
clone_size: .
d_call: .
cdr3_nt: TGTGCCAGCAGTGAACAGGGCCATGATGGCTACACCTTC
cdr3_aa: CASSEQGHDGYTF

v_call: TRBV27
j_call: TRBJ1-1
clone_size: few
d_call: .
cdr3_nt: TGTGCCAGCAGGAACCAGGGGAATTGGGTGAACACTGAAGCTTTCTTT
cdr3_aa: CASRNQGNWVNTEAFF

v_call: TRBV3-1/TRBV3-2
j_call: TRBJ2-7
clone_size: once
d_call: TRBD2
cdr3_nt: TGTGCCAGCAGCCTGGATGGACTAGCGGACTCCTACGAGCAGTACTTC
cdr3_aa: CASSLDGLADSYEQYF

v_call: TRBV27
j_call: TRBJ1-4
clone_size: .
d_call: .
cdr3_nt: TGTGCCAGCTCCGGGACTGATGAAAAACTGTTTTTT
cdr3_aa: CASSGTDEKLFF

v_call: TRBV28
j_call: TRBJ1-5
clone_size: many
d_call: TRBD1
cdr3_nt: TGTGCCAGCAGGGAGACTGGCAGGGGGTTACAGCCCCAGCATTTT
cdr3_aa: CASRETGRGLQPQHF

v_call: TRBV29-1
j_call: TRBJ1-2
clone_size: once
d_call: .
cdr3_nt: TGCAGCGTTGAGCCAGCTAACTATGGCTACACCTTC
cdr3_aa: CSVEPANYGYTF

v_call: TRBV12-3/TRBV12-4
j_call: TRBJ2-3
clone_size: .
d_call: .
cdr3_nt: TGTGCCAGCAGTTTAGGGGGGGGGCAGATGCCCTATTTT
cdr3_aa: CASSLGGGQMPYF

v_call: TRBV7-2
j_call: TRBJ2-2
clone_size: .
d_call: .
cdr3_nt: TGTGCCAGCAGCTTATATCGGCAGGGTGCCGGGGAGCTGTTTTTT
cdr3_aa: CASSLYRQGAGELFF

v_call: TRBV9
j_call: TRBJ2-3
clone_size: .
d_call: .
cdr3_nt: TGTGCCAGCAGCGTAGTCGGGTGGGTAACAGATACGCAGTATTTT
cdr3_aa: CASSVVGWVTDTQYF

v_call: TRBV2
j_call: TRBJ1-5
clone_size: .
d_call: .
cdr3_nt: TGTGCCAGCAGTGAACTGCCGGGGATTGGTCAGCCCCAGCATTTT
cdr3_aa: CASSELPGIGQPQHF

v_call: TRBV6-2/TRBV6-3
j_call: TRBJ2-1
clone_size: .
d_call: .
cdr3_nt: TGTGCCAGCAGTTACCCGCATACGGGTGAGCAGTTCTTC
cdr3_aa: CASSYPHTGEQFF